This is a list of T cell receptor beta chains from one sample in a study of blood T cells in healthy people across ages. TCRdb ran MiXCR on the 5' RACE reads and lists one entry per CDR3 protein. The table records approximately 400,000 distinct CDR3 sequences, approximately 52% of them present only once. The sequencing sample was made of blood. The receptor set was obtained from a man aged 55 to 69 in good health. Each CDR3 is given with its conserved first and last residue. Each record gives: CDR3 DNA, CDR3 protein, J gene, clone size, D gene, V gene. The D gene is left open where the match is weak. Clone size is given for some rows only: seen once, a few or many times, or a class if the clone is expanded.

CDR3 DNA: TGTGCCAGCAGCTTATGGGGGACAGCGAACTCCTACGAGCAGTACTTC
CDR3 protein: CASSLWGTANSYEQYF
J gene: TRBJ2-7
clone size: once
D gene: TRBD1
V gene: TRBV7-8

CDR3 DNA: TGTGCCAGCAGTTACTCCCCAGGTGAGAACACTGAAGCTTTCTTT
CDR3 protein: CASSYSPGENTEAFF
J gene: TRBJ1-1
clone size: .
D gene: .
V gene: TRBV6-2/TRBV6-3

CDR3 DNA: TGTGCCTGGAGTGCGACTAGCGGGAGGGGAGATACGCAGTATTTT
CDR3 protein: CAWSATSGRGDTQYF
J gene: TRBJ2-3
clone size: .
D gene: TRBD2
V gene: TRBV30

CDR3 DNA: TGCGCCAGCAGCTTGGATGCTAACTATGGCTACACCTTC
CDR3 protein: CASSLDANYGYTF
J gene: TRBJ1-2
clone size: .
D gene: .
V gene: TRBV5-1

CDR3 DNA: TGTGCCAGCAGTATACAGGGCTCCAAAAACATTCAGTACTTC
CDR3 protein: CASSIQGSKNIQYF
J gene: TRBJ2-4
clone size: few
D gene: .
V gene: TRBV12-3/TRBV12-4

CDR3 DNA: TGCAGTGCTAGATGGAGCGGGAGGGCCAATGAGCAGTTCTTC
CDR3 protein: CSARWSGRANEQFF
J gene: TRBJ2-1
clone size: .
D gene: TRBD2
V gene: TRBV20-1

CDR3 DNA: TGCAGTGCTAGAGATGGGGTTGACAGGGAAACAGATACGCAGTATTTT
CDR3 protein: CSARDGVDRETDTQYF
J gene: TRBJ2-3
clone size: .
D gene: TRBD1
V gene: TRBV20-1

CDR3 DNA: TGTGCCAGCACCCCCACGGGACAGAAAAATTCACCCCTCCACTTT
CDR3 protein: CASTPTGQKNSPLHF
J gene: TRBJ1-6
clone size: few
D gene: TRBD1
V gene: TRBV6-2/TRBV6-3

CDR3 DNA: TGTGCCAGCAGCAAAGGCGTCAACGGGGGCACAGATACGCAGTATTTT
CDR3 protein: CASSKGVNGGTDTQYF
J gene: TRBJ2-3
clone size: once
D gene: .
V gene: TRBV21-1

CDR3 DNA: TGTGCCAGCAGTTCAGGGATTAACTATGGCTACACCTTC
CDR3 protein: CASSSGINYGYTF
J gene: TRBJ1-2
clone size: few
D gene: .
V gene: TRBV12-3/TRBV12-4

CDR3 DNA: TGTGCCAGCAGCGACGGGACTAGCCTTGGTGAGCAGTTCTTC
CDR3 protein: CASSDGTSLGEQFF
J gene: TRBJ2-1
clone size: many
D gene: TRBD2
V gene: TRBV11-2

CDR3 DNA: TGTGCCACCAGTGACCCAACTAGCGGGGGGGCCTTTGAGCAGTTCTTC
CDR3 protein: CATSDPTSGGAFEQFF
J gene: TRBJ2-1
clone size: .
D gene: TRBD2
V gene: TRBV24-1

CDR3 DNA: TGTGCCAGCAGCTTAGGAGGCCTTGGGGGTTACGAGCAGTACTTC
CDR3 protein: CASSLGGLGGYEQYF
J gene: TRBJ2-7
clone size: .
D gene: .
V gene: TRBV7-2